This T cell receptor (beta chain) was observed in a study of shared clonotypes between healthy human individuals. Germline V gives CDR1 SGHDT, CDR2 YYEEEE. The CDR3 loop spans 16 amino acids. After removal of 0 bases from V and 8 bases from J, the junction contained 4 bases not matched to a gene. Generated by immunoSEQ multiplex PCR, the TCRdb table keeps only in-frame clones and is missing some. The data contain about 1.1 million clones, roughly 77% of them seen just once; the ten biggest clones take up over 0.8%. The table lists this clone with a few counts. This clonotype was obtained from a man between 18 and 29 years old in good health. Some clones in this sample may be carry-over from other donors' samples. The sequenced material came from memory CD4+ T cells from PBMCs. Subset indicated: CD45RA-negative fraction. The chain carries TRBV5-6 and TRBJ2-1; the match to TRBD2 covers 14 bases. The CDR3 loop is CASSLGTSGRLDEQFF. The CDR3 DNA sequence: TGTGCCAGCAGCTTGGGGACTAGCGGGAGGTTGGATGAGCAGTTCTTC.